The entry below describes one T cell receptor beta chain. The data originate from a study of blood T cell repertoires in COVID-19. Study summary: Donors in the United States, Italy and Spain gave samples during acute or convalescent COVID-19. The cDNA or gDNA used as material had been derived from T cells, B-cell-depleted T cells, or PBMCs.

In the study's own analysis: Estimates of nucleated cell counts were drawn from the amplification of reference gene primers. Profiled with immunoSEQ multiplex PCR; TCRdb holds only in-frame clones, not every one. For V, J and clone size, that table is used; D and trimming come from the DNA. The data contain 200,000 to 250,000 clones, 80% to 85% of them singletons. The receptor was derived from a woman aged 80 or over with active or convalescent COVID-19. Sequenced material: peripheral blood.

CDR3 coding DNA: TGTGCCAGCAGCTTTCGGGTAATCTCGGGAGCTTTCTTT. It encodes CASSFRVISGAFF. The chain joins TRBV7-2 to TRBJ1-1, with D uncertain. The length of the CDR3 is 13 residues. CDR1 and CDR2 from the germline V gene are SGHTA and FQGNSA. V lost 3 bases, J lost 10 bases, and 15 bases lay in between.